This passage covers 2 T cell receptor beta chains from one sample sequenced in a study of cytotoxic CD8 clonotypes in ibrutinib-treated CLL. TCRdb's table, derived via immunoSEQ multiplex PCR, lists solely in-frame clones and lacks some. This table has approximately 200,000 clones, 72% appearing once. This material consisted of PBMCs, taken after 24 months of ibrutinib treatment. These receptors came from a human donor with chronic lymphocytic leukemia.

Comment on this clone: The sample contains more than one DNA sequence encoding this CDR3. The V gene is TRBV20-1, the J gene TRBJ2-1; D gene uncertain. V dropped 3 bases and J dropped 7 bases, with 4 bases sitting between them. This CDR3 contains 10 residues. The germline CDR1 and CDR2 sequences are DFQATT and SNEGSKA (reference sequence). CDR3 DNA: TGCAGTGCTAGTAGGAATGAGCAGTTCTTC. Translation: CSASRNEQFF.

This clone appeared a few times. The chain has TRBV29-1 and TRBJ2-7; unclear D gene. This CDR3 region has 13 residues. With 7 bases removed from V and 0 bases from J, the gap between germline ends came to 13 bases. CDR1 SQVTM and CDR2 ANQGSEA come from the germline V gene. CDR3 coding DNA: TGCAGCGGACAAACGGCGAGCTCCTACGAGCAGTACTTC. This codes for CSGQTASSYEQYF.